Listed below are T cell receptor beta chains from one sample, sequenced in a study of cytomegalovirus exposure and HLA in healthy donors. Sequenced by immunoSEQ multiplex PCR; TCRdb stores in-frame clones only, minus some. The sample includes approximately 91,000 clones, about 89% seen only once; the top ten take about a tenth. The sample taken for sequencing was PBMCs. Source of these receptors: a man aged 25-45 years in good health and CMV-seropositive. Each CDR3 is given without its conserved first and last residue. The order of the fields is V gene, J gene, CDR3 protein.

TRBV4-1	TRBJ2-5	ASSQESTGGETQY
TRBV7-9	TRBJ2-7	ASSLALGVSYEQY
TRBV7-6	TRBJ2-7	ASSLIGTGVGLYEQY
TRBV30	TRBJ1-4	AWSVLRREKLF
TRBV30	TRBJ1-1	AWSVAQEAF
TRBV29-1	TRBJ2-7	SVERDSSSYEQY
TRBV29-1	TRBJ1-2	SVVSAEANYGYT
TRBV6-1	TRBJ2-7	ASRDQGVVSYEQY
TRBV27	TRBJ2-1	ASSTWAGLAGLPYNEQF
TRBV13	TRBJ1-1	ASSDTPTGGNTEAF
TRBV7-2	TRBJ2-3	ASSLGQGALADTQY
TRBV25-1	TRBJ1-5	ASSEYSSNQPQH
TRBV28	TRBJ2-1	ASSLLGGLDEQF
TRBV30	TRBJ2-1	AWSEGLAEQF
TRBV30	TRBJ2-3	AWSSSRGASTDTQY
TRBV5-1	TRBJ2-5	ASRTGRGETQY
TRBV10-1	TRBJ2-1	ASSILQGEGNNEQF
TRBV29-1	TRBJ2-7	SAILGGRDYEQY
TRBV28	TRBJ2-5	ASSDGSYQTQY
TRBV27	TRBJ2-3	AAGLNGRTDTQY
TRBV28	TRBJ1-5	ASSFWGVRDQPQH
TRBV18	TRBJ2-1	ASSDSGTYNEQF
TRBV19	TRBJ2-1	ASSVTGVPEQF
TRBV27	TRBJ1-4	ASRHRGRPIIANEKLF
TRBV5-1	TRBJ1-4	ASSPEGATNEKLF
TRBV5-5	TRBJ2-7	ASTRTGTYEQY
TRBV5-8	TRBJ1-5	ASSAGTGLAQPQH
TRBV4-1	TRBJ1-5	ASSQANRDNQPQH
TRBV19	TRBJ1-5	ASRGYRGLDNQPQH
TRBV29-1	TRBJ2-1	SVVGLAENEQF
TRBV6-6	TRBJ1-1	ASSSTGGFTEAF
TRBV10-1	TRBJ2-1	ASQRGGSDEQF
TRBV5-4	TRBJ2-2	ASSSEVANTGELF
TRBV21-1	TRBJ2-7	ARRRDRSRYEQY
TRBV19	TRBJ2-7	ASSTDNYEQY
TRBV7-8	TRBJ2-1	ASSPSGRARNEQF
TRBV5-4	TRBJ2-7	ASSLSGTAYEQY
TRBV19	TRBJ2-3	ASSVDRLADTQY
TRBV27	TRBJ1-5	ASSLSGTGKRQPQH
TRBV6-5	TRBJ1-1	ASMFQGRVTEAF